This record looks at one T cell receptor (beta chain) sequence and its context. Its cognate antigen is unknown. Germline CDR1 reads ENHRY; CDR2 reads SYGVKD. V lost 3 bases and J 3 bases, leaving 12 bases between the germline ends. The CDR3 consists of 15 residues. This sample was taken from a study of OX40 agonist ivuxolimab in advanced cancers. Study overall: The treatment was a fully human IgG2 OX40 agonist, ivuxolimab. Patients received intravenous ivuxolimab every 2 weeks at 0.01 to 10 mg/kg. Those enrolled were about 80% male, with a mean age of around 60 years and ages from about 20 to 90.

The study's findings and limits: No antigen was identified for the clonally expanded peripheral T cells.

The method was immunoSEQ multiplex PCR; TCRdb's version includes in-frame clones alone and lacks a portion of them. The sample comprises around 77,000 clones, 85% to 95% of which are singletons, and more than 4.5% rests with the top ten. The TCR was taken from an adult with an advanced solid tumor such as melanoma, head and neck, liver or kidney cancer. The material sequenced was CD4+ or CD8+ T cells sorted from blood, taken in a trial of the OX40 agonist ivuxolimab. V usage is TRBV10-3 and J usage is TRBJ2-1, with D unresolved. CDR3 region: CAISEGLTGYNEQFF. In DNA form, the CDR3 reads TGTGCCATCAGTGAAGGTTTGACGGGCTACAATGAGCAGTTCTTC.